Shown below are 26 T cell receptor beta chains from a single sample sequenced in a study of cytomegalovirus exposure and HLA in healthy donors. TCRdb keeps only in-frame clones here, not all; method: immunoSEQ multiplex PCR. The sample has about 78,000 clones; approximately 95% are singletons. Sequenced sample: PBMCs. The source is a man aged 18 to 35 in good health and CMV-seropositive.

The chain is built from TRBV9 and TRBJ2-1; possibly TRBD1 for D (6 bases). Germline CDR1 and CDR2: SGDLS and YYNGEE. This CDR3 is built from 16 residues. V lost 3 bases, J lost 0 bases, and 13 bases lay in between. CDR3 sequence: CASSAPEDSSYNEQFF. In nucleotides, the CDR3 is TGTGCCAGCAGCGCCCCGGAGGACAGCTCCTACAATGAGCAGTTCTTC.

This clone has only a few counts. The chain recombines TRBV2 with TRBJ2-7; 7 bases map to TRBD1. Germline assignment: CDR1 SNHLY and CDR2 FYNNEI. The CDR3 extends over 13 amino acids. The ends lost 7 bases at V and 2 bases at J; junction bases unmatched: 5. The CDR3 nucleotides are TGTGCCAGCACCCGACAGGGAGCCTACGAGCAGTACTTC. Translation gives CASTRQGAYEQYF.

The J gene is TRBJ1-2, the V gene TRBV6-1; D is undetermined. V was shortened by 2 bases and J by 3 bases, with 16 bases between the two germline ends. Germline V lookup: CDR1 MNHNS, CDR2 SASEGT. The CDR3 consists of 16 residues. For the CDR3, the DNA is TGTGCCAGCAGTGAATCCCTAGGCCTATCCCACTATGGCTACACCTTC. Its translation is CASSESLGLSHYGYTF.

The CDR3 coding sequence is TGTGCCAGCAGTTACTCTCAAAGAGGGGAGACCCAGTACTTC. It translates to CASSYSQRGETQYF. The genes are TRBV6-6 and TRBJ2-5; D may be TRBD2 (5 bases). The V end was cut by 0 bases, the J end by 5 bases, with 10 bases between. The CDR3 consists of 14 residues. Germline lookup yields CDR1 MNHNY and CDR2 SVGAGI (reference sequence).

The chain recombines TRBV6-5 with TRBJ1-3; 7 positions match TRBD1. The CDR3 length is 15 residues. Germline V gene lookup returns CDR1 MNHEY and CDR2 SVGAGI. V lost 0 bases to trimming and J lost 2 bases; unmatched junction nucleotides: 1. The CDR3 DNA reads TGTGCCAGCAGTTACTCAGGGGGCGCTGGAAACACCATATATTTT. It specifies CASSYSGGAGNTIYF.

This chain joins TRBV5-4 and TRBJ2-1, with unresolved D. The CDR3 has 13 amino acids. Trimming cost V 4 bases and J 3 bases, with 8 bases left between them. In germline, CDR1 is SGHNT, CDR2 YYREEE (reference sequence). The CDR3 here is CASSAPGYNEQFF. The CDR3 DNA sequence: TGTGCCAGCAGCGCGCCGGGCTACAATGAGCAGTTCTTC.

This chain joins TRBV19 and TRBJ1-2; 10 nucleotides line up with TRBD1. J was trimmed by 7 bases and V by 7 bases; bases with no gene match: 6. The CDR3 has 13 residues. Germline V gives CDR1 LNHDA, CDR2 SQIVND (reference sequence). The CDR3 DNA follows: TGTGCCAGTAATAGGGACAGGGGACGTGGCTACACCTTC. Residues: CASNRDRGRGYTF.

This rearrangement joins TRBV28 to TRBJ1-1; 9 bases line up with TRBD1. The trim removed 5 bases at V and 3 bases at J, leaving 7 bases unmatched. Germline CDR1 and CDR2: MDHEN and SYDVKM. The CDR3 length is 15 residues. The CDR3 DNA sequence: TGTGCCAGCAGTCTACCGACAGGGGGTCACACTGAAGCTTTCTTT. Translation: CASSLPTGGHTEAFF.

The rearrangement uses TRBV30 and TRBJ1-5, with 8 bases lining up with TRBD1. V was clipped by 6 bases and J by 1 base; unmatched bases: 5. This CDR3 has 14 residues. The germline V gene has CDR1 GTSNPN and CDR2 SVGIG (reference sequence). The DNA of the CDR3 is TGTGCCTGCACTCAGGGGGCGAGCAATCAGCCCCAGCATTTT. This sequence encodes CACTQGASNQPQHF.

The chain uses TRBV5-1 and TRBJ2-7, with D unclear. V lost 0 bases, J lost 0 bases, and 4 bases lay in between. The CDR3 is 13 residues long. Germline values: CDR1 SGHRS, CDR2 YFSETQ. This CDR3 reads CASSLGASYEQYF. As DNA, the CDR3 is TGCGCCAGCAGCTTGGGAGCCTCCTACGAGCAGTACTTC.

This clone was seen only once. V gene TRBV6-5 combines with J gene TRBJ2-7; possible D gene TRBD2, 5 bases. Germline V gives CDR1 MNHEY, CDR2 SVGAGI. The CDR3 has 11 amino acids. Between the trimmed V and J ends, which lost 5 bases and 9 bases, there was a span of 11 bases. CDR3 residues: CASSDSGRQYF. The CDR3 nucleotides are TGTGCCAGCAGTGATAGTGGGAGGCAGTACTTC.

The V gene is TRBV7-8, the J gene TRBJ1-1, with D unclear. V was clipped by 2 bases and J by 0 bases, with 22 bases between them. The CDR3 spans 19 residues. Germline V gene data show CDR1 as SGHVS and CDR2 as FQNEAQ. The CDR3 nucleotides read TGTGCCAGCAGCTTAAATTTGGCCGCCGCTCTTGATATGAACACTGAAGCTTTCTTT. This gives the protein CASSLNLAAALDMNTEAFF.

The chain links TRBV28 to TRBJ2-2; D gene ambiguous. Germline CDR1 MDHEN, CDR2 SYDVKM. This CDR3 spans 15 amino acids. Trimming pared 3 bases from V and 0 bases from J, leaving 8 bases between. The DNA of the CDR3 is TGTGCCAGCAGTTTGGGCGTAACGAACACCGGGGAGCTGTTTTTT. It is translated as CASSLGVTNTGELFF.

This chain uses TRBV10-2 with TRBJ1-2, with 7 bases aligning to TRBD1. This CDR3 contains 13 residues. Germline lookup yields CDR1 WSHSY and CDR2 SAAADI. V lost 4 bases to trimming and J lost 4 bases; unmatched junction nucleotides: 3. The chain's CDR3 is CASSAAGGYGYTF. DNA for the CDR3: TGCGCCAGCAGTGCGGCAGGGGGCTATGGCTACACCTTC.

The gene calls are TRBV10-1 and TRBJ2-1, with 9 bases matching TRBD2. The germline CDR1 and CDR2 sequences are WNHNN and SYGVQD (reference sequence). The V segment lost 4 bases and the J segment 8 bases; nucleotides outside the gene matches: 9. This CDR3 comprises 15 residues. CDR3 in amino acids: CASSGTSAGDYEQFF. The DNA for the CDR3 is TGCGCCAGCAGTGGGACTAGCGCAGGTGACTATGAGCAGTTCTTC.

V and J are TRBV4-1 and TRBJ2-7; tentative D call: TRBD1 (6 bases). Germline-derived CDR1 and CDR2 are MGHRA and YSYEKL. CDR3 length: 15 residues. The ends were cut back, 4 bases at V and 6 bases at J, with 19 bases in the middle. Here the CDR3 reads CASSPIREQGGEQYF. The DNA of the CDR3 is TGCGCCAGCAGCCCCATAAGGGAACAGGGCGGCGAGCAGTACTTC.

This clone was counted once. This sequence joins TRBV28 and TRBJ1-1, with TRBD1 identical over 9 bases. Germline trimming cut 0 bases from V and 6 bases from J; bases unmatched to any gene: 8. The CDR3 spans 16 residues. CDR1 and CDR2 from the germline V gene are MDHEN and SYDVKM. The CDR3 sequence: CASSLWGTGGNAEAFF. DNA of the CDR3: TGTGCCAGCAGTTTATGGGGAACAGGGGGCAATGCTGAAGCTTTCTTT.

V gene TRBV4-1 combines with J gene TRBJ2-1; TRBD2 matches at 9 bases. The CDR3 totals 15 residues. In germline, CDR1 is MGHRA, CDR2 YSYEKL. V shed 5 bases and J 8 bases; nucleotides not matched to a gene: 10. The CDR3 coding sequence is TGCGCCAGCAGCGAGGAAACTAGCGGGTTTGATGAGCAGTTCTTC. It translates to CASSEETSGFDEQFF.

The genes are TRBV2 and TRBJ2-7, with 11 bases that match TRBD2. V was clipped by 5 bases and J by 7 bases; unmatched bases: 10. Germline V CDR1 and CDR2: SNHLY, FYNNEI. CDR3 size: 15 residues. CDR3 loop: CASSPLLAGGPEQYF. The CDR3 DNA reads as TGTGCCAGCAGTCCGCTCCTAGCGGGAGGCCCGGAGCAGTACTTC.

The CDR3 spells CASSQRLGGGYNEQFF. The CDR3 DNA is TGCGCCAGCAGCCAACGCCTGGGGGGGGGCTACAATGAGCAGTTCTTC. J is TRBJ2-1 and V is TRBV4-1, with 7 bases aligning to TRBD2. J was trimmed by 3 bases and V by 2 bases; bases with no gene match: 7. The CDR3 consists of 16 residues. Germline V gene data show CDR1 as MGHRA and CDR2 as YSYEKL.

The chain combines TRBV27 with TRBJ2-2, with D maybe TRBD2 (6 bases). The CDR3 is 16 amino acids. Trimming removed 7 bases at V and 0 bases at J, with 15 bases between. The germline gives CDR1 MNHEY, CDR2 SMNVEV (reference sequence). The CDR3, as DNA: TGTGCCAGCACTATTCTGGGCGGGACGAACACCGGGGAGCTGTTTTTT. Amino acids: CASTILGGTNTGELFF.

This chain links TRBV28 with TRBJ1-4; D is possibly TRBD1 (5 bases). The CDR3 covers 20 residues. CDR1 is MDHEN and CDR2 is SYDVKM in the germline V gene. Between the trimmed V and J ends, which lost 3 bases and 7 bases, there was a span of 30 bases. In nucleotides, the CDR3 is TGTGCCAGCAGTTTTGATCGCCTTGGAGTGTGGGGTCTCGGGGGTGAAAAACTGTTTTTT. Translation: CASSFDRLGVWGLGGEKLFF.

Written as DNA, the CDR3 is TGTGCCAGCAGCGACCAGCGGATAGCCAAAAACATTCAGTACTTC. Amino acid sequence: CASSDQRIAKNIQYF. The chain joins TRBV6-5 to TRBJ2-4; D may be TRBD2 (5 bases). Germline V lookup: CDR1 MNHEY, CDR2 SVGAGI. V was trimmed by 6 bases and J by 0 bases, leaving 12 bases between them. The CDR3 runs 15 residues.

The chain joins TRBV19 to TRBJ1-5; TRBD1 matches at 11 bases. From germline, CDR1 is LNHDA and CDR2 SQIVND (reference sequence). This CDR3 comprises 15 residues. Trimming removed 5 bases from V and 4 bases from J; junction bases left unmatched: 4. The CDR3 here is CASSPGTGGNQPQHF. The CDR3 DNA reads as TGTGCCAGTAGTCCAGGGACAGGGGGAAATCAGCCCCAGCATTTT.

This clone was counted a single time. The rearrangement links TRBV9 to TRBJ2-1, with 8 bases that match TRBD2. After removal of 3 bases from V and 4 bases from J, the junction contained 6 bases not matched to a gene. Germline values: CDR1 SGDLS, CDR2 YYNGEE. The CDR3 totals 15 residues. In DNA form, the CDR3 reads TGTGCCAGCAGCGATCTAGCGGGTGTGTACAATGAGCAGTTCTTC. Translated, it gives CASSDLAGVYNEQFF.

The J gene is TRBJ2-7, the V gene TRBV29-1; 8 bases align to TRBD2. The junction had 9 bases not matched to a gene; V was cut back by 6 bases and J by 5 bases. The germline V gene has CDR1 SQVTM and CDR2 ANQGSEA. The CDR3 consists of 13 residues. CDR3 sequence (DNA): TGCAGCGTCGACCGGGAGGGTAGTGACGAGCAGTACTTC. This encodes CSVDREGSDEQYF.